The 8 T cell receptor beta chains below come from one sample, sequenced in a study of immune evolution from preneoplasia to lung adenocarcinoma. Clones were sequenced by immunoSEQ multiplex PCR, and TCRdb holds only the in-frame ones, with some missing. The sample includes 13,000 to 15,000 clones, more than 65% of them seen just once. The material sequenced was FFPE minimally invasive lung adenocarcinoma tissue. These receptors all stem from a person aged 55-79 years with lung adenocarcinoma.

The genes are TRBV6-4 and TRBJ2-3; TRBD2 matches 10 bases. This CDR3 has 14 residues. The germline CDR1 and CDR2 sequences are MRHNA and SNTAGT. V dropped 5 bases and J dropped 8; count of bases not matched to a gene: 7. In DNA form, the CDR3 reads TGTGCCAGCAGTTCCCTAGCGGGGGCGGGTACGCAGTATTTT. It yields the protein CASSSLAGAGTQYF.

V and J are TRBV7-9 and TRBJ2-7; TRBD1 or TRBD2 may be the D gene (6 bases each). CDR1 is SEHNR and CDR2 is FQNEAQ in the germline V gene (reference sequence). V was clipped by 9 bases and J by 6 bases, with 12 bases between them. This CDR3 contains 11 residues. CDR3 sequence reads: CASYEGGEQYF. CDR3 DNA: TGTGCCAGTTATGAGGGGGGCGAGCAGTACTTC.

This clone occurred once. This rearrangement joins TRBV11-2 to TRBJ2-3; 12 bases line up with TRBD2. The germline CDR1 and CDR2 sequences are SGHAT and FQNNGV. This CDR3 region has 15 residues. With 5 bases clipped from V and 2 bases from J, the junction kept 2 bases outside the gene matches. The CDR3 DNA is TGTGCCAGCAGCGGACTAGCGGGGTCCACAGATACGCAGTATTTT. Translation: CASSGLAGSTDTQYF. The complete variable domain, with remaining parts taken from reference TRBV11-2 and TRBJ2-3, reads EAGVAQSPRYKIIEKRQSVAFWCNPISGHATLYWYQQILGQGPKLLIQFQNNGVVDDSQLPKDRFSAERLKGVDSTLKIQPAKLEDSAVYLCASSGLAGSTDTQYFGPGTRLTVL.

The chain links TRBV5-8 to TRBJ2-5; perhaps D is TRBD1 or TRBD2 (5 bases each). Germline V gene data show CDR1 as SGHTS and CDR2 as YDEGEE. V lost 5 bases and J lost 9, with 17 bases in between. The CDR3 length is 13 residues. CDR3 nucleotides: TGTGCCAGCAGTCGGACCGGATTGGGGGCCCAGTACTTC. It codes for CASSRTGLGAQYF. Together with reference TRBV5-8 and TRBJ2-5, the CDR3 gives the full variable domain: EAGVTQSPTHLIKTRGQQATLRCSPISGHTSVYWYQQALGLGLQFLLWYDEGEERNRGNFPPRFSGRQFPNYSSELNVNALELEDSALYLCASSRTGLGAQYFGPGTRLLVL.

This clone was counted between two and nine times. The chain has TRBV6-7 and TRBJ1-4; 12 bases align to TRBD1. TRBV6-7 is given ORF status, its function remaining uncertain. CDR3 length equals 21 residues. After removal of 5 bases from V and 2 bases from J, the junction contained 18 bases not matched to a gene. CDR3 DNA: TGTGCCAGCAGTCCCCGTCCGGGACAGGGGGCCCGACCCGGGACTAATGAAAAACTGTTTTTT. It codes for CASSPRPGQGARPGTNEKLFF.

The V call is TRBV30, the J call TRBJ2-7, with D unclear. The CDR3 has 11 residues. Germline assignment: CDR1 GTSNPN and CDR2 SVGIG (reference sequence). V was clipped by 2 bases and J by 5 bases, with 7 bases between them. CDR3 sequence reads: CAWSQRDEQYF. The CDR3 region has the DNA TGTGCCTGGAGTCAACGGGACGAGCAGTACTTC.

This chain connects TRBV2 to TRBJ2-1, with 7 bases that match TRBD1. Germline V gives CDR1 SNHLY, CDR2 FYNNEI. V shed 4 bases, J shed 6 bases, and the junction held 3 bases outside the gene matches. This CDR3 has 13 residues. CDR3 nucleotide sequence: TGTGCCAGCAGTGGACAGGGAAGCAATGAGCAGTTCTTC. Translation: CASSGQGSNEQFF.

The V call is TRBV28, the J call TRBJ2-7, with D possibly TRBD1 on 5 matching bases. The germline CDR1 and CDR2 sequences are MDHEN and SYDVKM. V was pared by 3 bases and J by 3 bases, with 6 bases between. The CDR3 contains 12 residues. Written as DNA, the CDR3 is TGTGCCAGCAGTTTCAGGGTCTACGAGCAGTACTTC. Translation: CASSFRVYEQYF.